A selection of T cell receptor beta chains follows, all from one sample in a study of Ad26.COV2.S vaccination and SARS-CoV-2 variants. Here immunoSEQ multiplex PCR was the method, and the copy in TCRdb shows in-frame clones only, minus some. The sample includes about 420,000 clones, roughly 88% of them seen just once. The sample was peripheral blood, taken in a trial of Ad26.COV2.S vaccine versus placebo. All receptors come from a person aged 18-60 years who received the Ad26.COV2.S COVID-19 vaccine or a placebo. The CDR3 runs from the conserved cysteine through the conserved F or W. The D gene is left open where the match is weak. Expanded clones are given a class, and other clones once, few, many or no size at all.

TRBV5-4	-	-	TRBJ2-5	TGTGCCAGCAGCTTGGGAACGGGGGGCTCGGTTGAGACCCAGTACTTC	CASSLGTGGSVETQYF
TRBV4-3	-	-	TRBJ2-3	TGCGCCAGCAGCTCTACCCGGGACCACACAGATACGCAGTATTTT	CASSSTRDHTDTQYF
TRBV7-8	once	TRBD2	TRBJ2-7	TGTGCCAGCAGCTTAGGAGTACTAGCGGGATCTACCTACGAGCAGTACTTC	CASSLGVLAGSTYEQYF
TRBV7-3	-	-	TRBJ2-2	TGTGCCAGCAACAAAGGATTTAACACCGGGGAGCTGTTTTTT	CASNKGFNTGELFF
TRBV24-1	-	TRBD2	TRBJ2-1	TGTGCCACCAGCATACTAGCGGAAGGCCACAATGAGCAGTTCTTC	CATSILAEGHNEQFF
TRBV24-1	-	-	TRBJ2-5	TGTGCCACCAGTGATTTGAACGGATTCCAAGAGACCCAGTACTTC	CATSDLNGFQETQYF
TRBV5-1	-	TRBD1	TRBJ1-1	TGCGCCAGCAGCACAGGACAGGGGAACACTGAAGCTTTCTTT	CASSTGQGNTEAFF
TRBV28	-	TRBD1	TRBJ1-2	TGTGCCAGCAGGGGCACGGACAGGGTTTTCGGATATGGCTACACCTTC	CASRGTDRVFGYGYTF
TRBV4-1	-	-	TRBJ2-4	TGCGCCAGCAGCGAACGACAGCTAGCCAAAAACATTCAGTACTTC	CASSERQLAKNIQYF
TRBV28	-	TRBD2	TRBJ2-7	TGTGCCGGAGGCGGGACTAGCGCCTACGAGCAGTACTTC	CAGGGTSAYEQYF
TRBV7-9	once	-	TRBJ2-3	TGTGCCAGCAGCTTAGTCGTCGGCAGCTTCACAGATACGCAGTATTTT	CASSLVVGSFTDTQYF
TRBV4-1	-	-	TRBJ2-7	TGCGCCAGCAGTACCGAGTGGGGGCCCCCCTACGAGCAGTACTTC	CASSTEWGPPYEQYF
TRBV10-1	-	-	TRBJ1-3	TGCGCCAGCAGTGAGTCGGGCGGTGCTGGAAACACCATATATTTT	CASSESGGAGNTIYF
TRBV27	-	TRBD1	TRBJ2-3	TGTGCCAGCAGTGTCGACAGGGTTGTGGTGGGAGATACGCAGTATTTT	CASSVDRVVVGDTQYF
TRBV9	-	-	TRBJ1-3	TGTGCCAGCAGCCCTCTCTCTGGAAACACCATATATTTT	CASSPLSGNTIYF
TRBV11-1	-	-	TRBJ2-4	TGTGCCAGCAGCTCACCAGGCTCTGACATTCAGTACTTC	CASSSPGSDIQYF
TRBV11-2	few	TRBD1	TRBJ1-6	TGTGCCAGCAGCTGGGACAGAGGGAATTCACCCCTCCACTTT	CASSWDRGNSPLHF
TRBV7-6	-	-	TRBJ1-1	TGTGCCAGCAGCTTAGCTGCCGAGTTCGGCACTGAAGCTTTCTTT	CASSLAAEFGTEAFF
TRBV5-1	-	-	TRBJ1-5	TGCGCCAGCAGCTTGGGCAGTAGCAATCAGCCCCAGCATTTT	CASSLGSSNQPQHF
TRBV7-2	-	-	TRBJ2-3	TGTGCCAGCAGCTCAGGGGCCACGGCCCAATCAGATACGCAGTATTTT	CASSSGATAQSDTQYF
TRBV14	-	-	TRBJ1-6	TGTGCCAGCAGCCAAGCCACAGGGACTGTTTATTCACCCCTCCACTTT	CASSQATGTVYSPLHF
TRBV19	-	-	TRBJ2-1	TGTGCCAGTACGACTAGCAATGAGCAGTTCTTC	CASTTSNEQFF
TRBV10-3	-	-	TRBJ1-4	TGTGCCATCAGTGGGGCGAATCAGGGGAATCGAGAAAAACTGTTTTTT	CAISGANQGNREKLFF
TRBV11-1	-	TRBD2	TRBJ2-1	TGTGCCAGCAGCGTTTCCGGGACTACGCTGTTGGGTGAGCAGTTCTTC	CASSVSGTTLLGEQFF
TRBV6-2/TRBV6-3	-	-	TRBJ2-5	TGTGCCAGCAGTTACTCAGCCGGTCGCCAAGAGACCCAGTACTTC	CASSYSAGRQETQYF
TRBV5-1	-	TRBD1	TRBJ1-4	TGCGCCAGCAGCTTGGGGGACAGGGATCTGAAACTGTTTTTT	CASSLGDRDLKLFF
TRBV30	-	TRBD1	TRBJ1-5	TGTGCCTGGGGCGATCAGGGGGATCAGCCCCAGCATTTT	CAWGDQGDQPQHF
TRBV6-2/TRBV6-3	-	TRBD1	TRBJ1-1	TGTGCCAGCAGTAGTCGAGACAGGGTCACTGAAGCTTTCTTT	CASSSRDRVTEAFF
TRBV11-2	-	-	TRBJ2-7	TGTGCCAGCAGCTTAGATCGGGGCGGGTACGAGCAGTACTTC	CASSLDRGGYEQYF